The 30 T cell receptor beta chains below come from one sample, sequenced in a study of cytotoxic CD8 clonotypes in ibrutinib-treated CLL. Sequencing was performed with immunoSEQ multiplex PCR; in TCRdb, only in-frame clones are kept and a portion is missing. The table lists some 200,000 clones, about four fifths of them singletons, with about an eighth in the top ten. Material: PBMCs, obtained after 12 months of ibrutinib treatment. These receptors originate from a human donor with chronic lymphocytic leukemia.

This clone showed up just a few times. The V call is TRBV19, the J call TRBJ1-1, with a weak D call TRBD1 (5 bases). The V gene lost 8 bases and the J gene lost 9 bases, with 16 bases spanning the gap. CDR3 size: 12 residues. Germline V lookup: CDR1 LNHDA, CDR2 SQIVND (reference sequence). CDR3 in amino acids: CASADGAFQAFF. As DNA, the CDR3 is TGTGCCAGTGCCGACGGGGCTTTCCAAGCTTTCTTT.

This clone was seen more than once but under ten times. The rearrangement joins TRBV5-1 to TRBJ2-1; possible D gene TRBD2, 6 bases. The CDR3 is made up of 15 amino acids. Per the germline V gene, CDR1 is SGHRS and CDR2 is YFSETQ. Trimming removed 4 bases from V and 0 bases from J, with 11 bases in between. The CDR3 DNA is TGCGCCAGCAGCATCCGGGAGTCCTCCTACAATGAGCAGTTCTTC. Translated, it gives CASSIRESSYNEQFF. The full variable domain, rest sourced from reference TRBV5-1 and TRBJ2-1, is KAGVTQTPRYLIKTRGQQVTLSCSPISGHRSVSWYQQTPGQGLQFLFEYFSETQRNKGNFPGRFSGRQFSNSRSEMNVSTLELGDSALYLCASSIRESSYNEQFFGPGTRLTVL.

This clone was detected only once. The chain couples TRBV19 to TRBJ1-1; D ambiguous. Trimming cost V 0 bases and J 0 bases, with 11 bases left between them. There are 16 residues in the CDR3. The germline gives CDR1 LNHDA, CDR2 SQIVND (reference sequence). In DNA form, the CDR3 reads TGTGCCAGTAGTATAGATGGAACGTACATGAACACTGAAGCTTTCTTT. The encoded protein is CASSIDGTYMNTEAFF.

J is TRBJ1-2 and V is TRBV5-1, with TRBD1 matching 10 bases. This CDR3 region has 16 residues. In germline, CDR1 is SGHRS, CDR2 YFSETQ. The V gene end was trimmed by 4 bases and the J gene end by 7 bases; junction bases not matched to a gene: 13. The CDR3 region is CASSSGTGAASIGYTF. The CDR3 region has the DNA TGCGCCAGCAGCAGCGGGACAGGGGCGGCGTCCATTGGCTACACCTTC.

CDR3: CASSLRHLSYEQYF. CDR3 coding DNA: TGTGCCAGCAGTTTAAGACACCTCTCCTACGAGCAGTACTTC. The chain uses TRBV28 and TRBJ2-7, with D uncertain. V was shortened by 2 bases and J by 0 bases, with 8 bases between the two germline ends. This CDR3 has 14 residues. Germline V gene lookup returns CDR1 MDHEN and CDR2 SYDVKM.

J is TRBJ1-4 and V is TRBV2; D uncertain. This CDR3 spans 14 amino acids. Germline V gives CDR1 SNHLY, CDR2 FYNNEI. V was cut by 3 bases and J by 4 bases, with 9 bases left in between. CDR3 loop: CASSDQVDNEKLFF. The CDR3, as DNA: TGTGCCAGCAGTGATCAGGTTGATAATGAAAAACTGTTTTTT.

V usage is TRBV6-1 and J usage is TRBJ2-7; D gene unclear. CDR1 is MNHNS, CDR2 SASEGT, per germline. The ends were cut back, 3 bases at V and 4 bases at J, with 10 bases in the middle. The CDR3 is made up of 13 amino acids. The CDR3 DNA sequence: TGTGCCAGCAGTGAGCCCAACACGTACGAGCAGTACTTC. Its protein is CASSEPNTYEQYF.

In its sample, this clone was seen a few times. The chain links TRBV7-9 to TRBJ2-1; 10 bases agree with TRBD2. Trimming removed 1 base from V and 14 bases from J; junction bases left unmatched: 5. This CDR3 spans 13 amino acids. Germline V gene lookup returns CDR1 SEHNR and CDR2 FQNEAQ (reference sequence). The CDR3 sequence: CASSLGTLAGEFF. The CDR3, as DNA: TGTGCCAGCAGCTTAGGGACGCTAGCGGGGGAGTTCTTC.

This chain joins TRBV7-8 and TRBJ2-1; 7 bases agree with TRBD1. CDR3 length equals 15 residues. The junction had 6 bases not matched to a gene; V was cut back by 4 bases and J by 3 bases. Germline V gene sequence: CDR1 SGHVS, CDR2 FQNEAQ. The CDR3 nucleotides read TGTGCCAGCAGCTCTCCGGGACAGAACTACAATGAGCAGTTCTTC. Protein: CASSSPGQNYNEQFF.

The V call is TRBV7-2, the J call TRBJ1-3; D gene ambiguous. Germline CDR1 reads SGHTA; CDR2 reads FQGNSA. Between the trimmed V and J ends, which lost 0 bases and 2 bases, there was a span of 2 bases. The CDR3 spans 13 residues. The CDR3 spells CASSLAPGNTIYF. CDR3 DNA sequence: TGTGCCAGCAGCTTAGCTCCTGGAAACACCATATATTTT. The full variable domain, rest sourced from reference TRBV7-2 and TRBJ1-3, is GAGVSQSPSNKVTEKGKDVELRCDPISGHTALYWYRQSLGQGLEFLIYFQGNSAPDKSGLPSDRFSAERTGGSVSTLTIQRTQQEDSAVYLCASSLAPGNTIYFGEGSWLTVV.

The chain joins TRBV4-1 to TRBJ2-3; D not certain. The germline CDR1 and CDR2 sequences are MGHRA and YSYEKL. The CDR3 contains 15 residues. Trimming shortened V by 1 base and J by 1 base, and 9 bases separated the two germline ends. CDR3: CASSQVEIGTDTQYF. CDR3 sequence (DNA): TGCGCCAGCAGCCAAGTGGAGATAGGCACAGATACGCAGTATTTT.

CDR3 protein: CASSLEWTYEQYF. CDR3 bases: TGTGCCAGCAGCTTGGAATGGACCTACGAGCAGTACTTC. The rearrangement links TRBV7-9 to TRBJ2-7; no clear D gene. The germline V and J ends were trimmed by 3 bases and 2 bases, with 8 bases remaining between them. The CDR3 covers 13 residues. CDR1 is SEHNR and CDR2 is FQNEAQ in the germline V gene (reference sequence).

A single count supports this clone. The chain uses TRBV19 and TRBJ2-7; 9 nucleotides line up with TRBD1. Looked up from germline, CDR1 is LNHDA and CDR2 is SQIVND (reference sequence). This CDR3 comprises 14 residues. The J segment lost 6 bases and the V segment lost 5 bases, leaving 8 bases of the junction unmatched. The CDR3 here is CASSLQGASSEQYF. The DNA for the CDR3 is TGTGCCAGTAGTTTACAGGGGGCAAGTTCCGAGCAGTACTTC.

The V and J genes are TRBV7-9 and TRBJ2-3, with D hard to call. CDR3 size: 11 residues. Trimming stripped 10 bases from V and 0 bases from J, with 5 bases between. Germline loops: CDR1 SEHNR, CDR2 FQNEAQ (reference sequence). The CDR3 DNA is TGTGCCACCGGGAGCACAGATACGCAGTATTTT. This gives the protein CATGSTDTQYF.

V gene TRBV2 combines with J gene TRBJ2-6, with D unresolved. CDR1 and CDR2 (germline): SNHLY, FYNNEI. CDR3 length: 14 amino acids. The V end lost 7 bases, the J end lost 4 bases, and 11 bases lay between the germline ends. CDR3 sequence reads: CASTLTPGANVLTF. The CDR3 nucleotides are TGTGCCAGCACGCTGACCCCCGGGGCCAACGTCCTGACTTTC. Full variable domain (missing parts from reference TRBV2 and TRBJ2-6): EPEVTQTPSHQVTQMGQEVILRCVPISNHLYFYWYRQILGQKVEFLVSFYNNEISEKSEIFDDQFSVERPDGSNFTLKIRSTKLEDSAMYFCASTLTPGANVLTFGAGSRLTVL.

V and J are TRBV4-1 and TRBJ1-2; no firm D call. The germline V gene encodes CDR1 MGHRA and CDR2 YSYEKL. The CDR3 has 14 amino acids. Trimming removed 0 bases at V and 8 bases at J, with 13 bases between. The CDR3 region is CASSQDIAAGGYTF. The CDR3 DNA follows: TGCGCCAGCAGCCAAGATATTGCAGCGGGGGGCTACACCTTC.

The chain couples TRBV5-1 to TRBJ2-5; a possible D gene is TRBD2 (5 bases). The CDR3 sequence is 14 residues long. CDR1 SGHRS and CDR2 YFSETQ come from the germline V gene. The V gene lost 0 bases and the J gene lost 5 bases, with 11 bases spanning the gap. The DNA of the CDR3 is TGCGCCAGCAGCTTGGAACGGAGCGGCGAGACCCAGTACTTC. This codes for CASSLERSGETQYF.

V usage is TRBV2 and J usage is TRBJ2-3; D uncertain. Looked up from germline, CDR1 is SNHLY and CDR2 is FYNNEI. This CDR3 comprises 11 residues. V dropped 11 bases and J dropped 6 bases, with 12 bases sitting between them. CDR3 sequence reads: CASVEFDTQYF. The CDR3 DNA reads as TGTGCCTCCGTGGAGTTCGATACGCAGTATTTT.

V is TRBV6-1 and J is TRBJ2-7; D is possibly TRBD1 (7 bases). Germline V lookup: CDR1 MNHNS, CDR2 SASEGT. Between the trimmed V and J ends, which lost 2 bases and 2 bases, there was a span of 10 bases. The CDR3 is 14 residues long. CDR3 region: CASSEQGGPYEQYF. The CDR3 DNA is TGTGCCAGCAGTGAACAGGGGGGCCCCTACGAGCAGTACTTC.

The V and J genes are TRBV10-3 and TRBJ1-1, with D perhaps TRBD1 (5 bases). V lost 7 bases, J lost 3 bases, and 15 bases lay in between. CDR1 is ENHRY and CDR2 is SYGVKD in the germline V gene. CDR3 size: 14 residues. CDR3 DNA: TGTGCCATCAAGAACGGGGCCAGGGACACTGAAGCTTTCTTT. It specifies CAIKNGARDTEAFF.

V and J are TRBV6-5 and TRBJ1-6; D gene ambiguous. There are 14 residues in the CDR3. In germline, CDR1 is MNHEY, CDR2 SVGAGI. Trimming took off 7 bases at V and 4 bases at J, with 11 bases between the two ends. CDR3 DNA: TGTGCCAGCACCCAGGCCCTGTATAATTCACCCCTCCACTTT. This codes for CASTQALYNSPLHF.

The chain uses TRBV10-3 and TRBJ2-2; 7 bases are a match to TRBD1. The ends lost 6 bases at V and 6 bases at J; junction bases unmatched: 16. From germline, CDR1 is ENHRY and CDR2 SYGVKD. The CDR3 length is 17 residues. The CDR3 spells CAISPTGSGTGAGELFF. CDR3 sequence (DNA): TGTGCCATCAGCCCGACAGGGTCGGGTACAGGGGCCGGGGAGCTGTTTTTT.

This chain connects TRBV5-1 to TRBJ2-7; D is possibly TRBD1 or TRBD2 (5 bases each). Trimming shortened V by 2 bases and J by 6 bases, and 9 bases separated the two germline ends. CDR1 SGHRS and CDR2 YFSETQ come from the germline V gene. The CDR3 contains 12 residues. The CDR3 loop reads CASSFSGTEQYF. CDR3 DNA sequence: TGCGCCAGCAGCTTTTCGGGGACCGAGCAGTACTTC.

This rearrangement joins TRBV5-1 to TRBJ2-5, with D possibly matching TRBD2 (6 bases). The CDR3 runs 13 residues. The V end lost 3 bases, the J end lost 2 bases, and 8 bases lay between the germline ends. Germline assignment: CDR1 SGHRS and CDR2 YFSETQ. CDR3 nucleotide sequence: TGCGCCAGCAGCTGGGCGGGACAAGAGACCCAGTACTTC. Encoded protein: CASSWAGQETQYF.

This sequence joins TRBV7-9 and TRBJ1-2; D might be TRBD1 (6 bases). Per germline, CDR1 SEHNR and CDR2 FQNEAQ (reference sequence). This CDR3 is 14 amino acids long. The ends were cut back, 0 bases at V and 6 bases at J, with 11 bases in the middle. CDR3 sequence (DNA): TGTGCCAGCAGCTTAGCAAGCCAGGGGCATGGCTACACCTTC. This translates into CASSLASQGHGYTF.

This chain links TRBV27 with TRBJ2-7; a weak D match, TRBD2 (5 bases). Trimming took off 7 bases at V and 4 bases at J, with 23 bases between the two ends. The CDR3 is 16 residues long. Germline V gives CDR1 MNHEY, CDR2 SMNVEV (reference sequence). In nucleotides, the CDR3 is TGTGCCAGCACTCCCCGAGGAGGATCCTACATTTACGAGCAGTACTTC. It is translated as CASTPRGGSYIYEQYF.

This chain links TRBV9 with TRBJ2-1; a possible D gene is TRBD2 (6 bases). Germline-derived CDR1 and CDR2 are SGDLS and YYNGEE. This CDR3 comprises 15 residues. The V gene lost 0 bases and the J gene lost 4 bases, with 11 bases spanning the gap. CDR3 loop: CASSVGAGEYNEQFF. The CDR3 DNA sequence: TGTGCCAGCAGCGTAGGAGCGGGCGAGTACAATGAGCAGTTCTTC.

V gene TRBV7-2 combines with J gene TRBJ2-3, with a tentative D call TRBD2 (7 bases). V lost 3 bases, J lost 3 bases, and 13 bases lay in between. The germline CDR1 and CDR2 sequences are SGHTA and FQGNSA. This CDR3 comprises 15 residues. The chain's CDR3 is CASSLAGARTDTQYF. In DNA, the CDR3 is TGTGCCAGCAGCTTGGCGGGGGCGCGAACAGATACGCAGTATTTT.

The CDR3 DNA sequence: TGTGCCAGCAGTACCCTCTCGGGTGTACAGACCCAGTACTTC. Its protein product is CASSTLSGVQTQYF. V usage is TRBV2 and J usage is TRBJ2-5; unclear D gene. There are 14 residues in the CDR3. The V gene lost 5 bases and the J gene lost 6 bases, with 16 bases spanning the gap. The germline CDR1 and CDR2 sequences are SNHLY and FYNNEI. The complete variable domain, with remaining parts taken from reference TRBV2 and TRBJ2-5, reads EPEVTQTPSHQVTQMGQEVILRCVPISNHLYFYWYRQILGQKVEFLVSFYNNEISEKSEIFDDQFSVERPDGSNFTLKIRSTKLEDSAMYFCASSTLSGVQTQYFGPGTRLLVL.

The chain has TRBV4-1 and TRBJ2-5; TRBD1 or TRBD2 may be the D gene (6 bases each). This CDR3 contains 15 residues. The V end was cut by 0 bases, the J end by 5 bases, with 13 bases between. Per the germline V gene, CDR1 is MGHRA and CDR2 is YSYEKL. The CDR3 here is CASSQESVGGETQYF. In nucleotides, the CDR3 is TGCGCCAGCAGCCAAGAGAGCGTAGGGGGGGAGACCCAGTACTTC.